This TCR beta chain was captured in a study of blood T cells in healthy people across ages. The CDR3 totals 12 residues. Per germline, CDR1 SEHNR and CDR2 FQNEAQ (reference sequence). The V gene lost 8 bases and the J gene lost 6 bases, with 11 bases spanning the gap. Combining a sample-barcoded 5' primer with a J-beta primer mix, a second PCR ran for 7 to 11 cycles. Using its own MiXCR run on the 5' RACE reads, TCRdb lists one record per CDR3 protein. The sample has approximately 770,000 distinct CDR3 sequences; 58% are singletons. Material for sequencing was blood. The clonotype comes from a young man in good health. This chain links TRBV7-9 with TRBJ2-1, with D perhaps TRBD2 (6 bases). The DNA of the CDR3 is TGTGCCAGCGGGACTTGGACCAATGAGCAGTTCTTC. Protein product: CASGTWTNEQFF. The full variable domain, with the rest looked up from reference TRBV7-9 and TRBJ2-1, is DTGVSQNPRHKITKRGQNVTFRCDPISEHNRLYWYRQTLGQGPEFLTYFQNEAQLEKSRLLSDRFSAERPKGSFSTLEIQRTEQGDSAMYLCASGTWTNEQFFGPGTRLTVL.